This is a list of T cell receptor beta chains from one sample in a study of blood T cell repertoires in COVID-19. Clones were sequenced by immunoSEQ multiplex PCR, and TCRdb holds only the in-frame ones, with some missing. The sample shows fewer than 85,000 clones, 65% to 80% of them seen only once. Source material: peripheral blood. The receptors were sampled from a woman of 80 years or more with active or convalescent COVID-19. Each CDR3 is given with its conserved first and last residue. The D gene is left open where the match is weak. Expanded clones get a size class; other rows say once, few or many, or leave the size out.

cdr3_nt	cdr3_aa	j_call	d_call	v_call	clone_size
TGTGCCAGTGGACAGGGGGTATCTGGAAACACCATATATTTT	CASGQGVSGNTIYF	TRBJ1-3	TRBD1	TRBV19	-
TGTGCCAGCAGCCACAGCAGGGGGGCTTTCTTT	CASSHSRGAFF	TRBJ1-1	TRBD1	TRBV3-1/TRBV3-2	-
TGTGCCAGCAGTTGGGGACAGGTGGACACTGAAGCTTTCTTT	CASSWGQVDTEAFF	TRBJ1-1	TRBD1	TRBV6-5	-
TGTGCCAGCAGTGGACAGGGTGACGAAAAACTGTTTTTT	CASSGQGDEKLFF	TRBJ1-4	TRBD1	TRBV2	-
TGTGCCAGCAGCGCAGGGCGCTATGGCTACACCTTC	CASSAGRYGYTF	TRBJ1-2	-	TRBV12-3/TRBV12-4	-
TGTGCCACCAGTGCCGGGGCAGGGGGATTAAATGAGCAGTTCTTC	CATSAGAGGLNEQFF	TRBJ2-1	TRBD1	TRBV24-1	-
TGTGCCAGTAGTATCGAGGGATTTCGGACTGAAGCTTTCTTT	CASSIEGFRTEAFF	TRBJ1-1	-	TRBV19	-
TGTGCCAGCTCACCCGGCACTAGCAGCTACGAGCAGTACTTC	CASSPGTSSYEQYF	TRBJ2-7	-	TRBV18	-
TGTGCCAGCAGCGTAGCGTACAGCCCAGGCTACGAGCAGTACTTC	CASSVAYSPGYEQYF	TRBJ2-7	-	TRBV9	once
TGTGCCAGCAGCGGTGGAAGGGGACAAAGCACAGATACGCAGTATTTT	CASSGGRGQSTDTQYF	TRBJ2-3	-	TRBV9	-
TGTGCCTTCGGGACAGGGGGCACCCGGGGCACTGAAGCTTTCTTT	CAFGTGGTRGTEAFF	TRBJ1-1	TRBD1	TRBV30	once
TGTGCCTGGACGCAGGGTATTACTGAAGCTTTCTTT	CAWTQGITEAFF	TRBJ1-1	-	TRBV30	-
TGTGCCAGCAGTTCGCAGACAGAACCAAATTCACCCCTCCACTTT	CASSSQTEPNSPLHF	TRBJ1-6	-	TRBV28	-
TGTGCCAGTAGTAATTTGGGCAGGAATCAGCCCCTCCACTTT	CASSNLGRNQPLHF	TRBJ1-6	-	TRBV19	-
TGTGCCAGCTCATCCACAGGGATTGGCTACACCTTC	CASSSTGIGYTF	TRBJ1-2	-	TRBV18	few
TGTGCCAGCAGCCTCTTGAGCGGGGCCGATTTCTCCTACGAGCAGTACTTC	CASSLLSGADFSYEQYF	TRBJ2-7	TRBD2	TRBV27	-
TGTGCCAGCAGCTGGACAGCCCAGGGGGAAAAACTGTTTTTT	CASSWTAQGEKLFF	TRBJ1-4	-	TRBV7-2	many
TGTGCCAGCAGTCCCCCCGGGTCCTACGAGCAGTACTTC	CASSPPGSYEQYF	TRBJ2-7	-	TRBV28	-
TGTGCCAGCAGTTTGGGGGGGCAGGAAGCTTTCTTT	CASSLGGQEAFF	TRBJ1-1	-	TRBV28	-
TGTGCCAGCAGCCAAGTTGAATCGGGATTTTATGGCTACACCTTC	CASSQVESGFYGYTF	TRBJ1-2	-	TRBV14	-
TGCGCCAGCAGCCAAGTAAATAGAGACACAGATACGCAGTATTTT	CASSQVNRDTDTQYF	TRBJ2-3	-	TRBV4-1	few
TGTGCCAGCAGTTTAACCCGGACAGCTGGAAACACCATATATTTT	CASSLTRTAGNTIYF	TRBJ1-3	-	TRBV27	-
TGTGCCAGCAGTTACTCAGGCGTGGGGGGCACTGAAGCTTTCTTT	CASSYSGVGGTEAFF	TRBJ1-1	-	TRBV6-5	-
TGTGCCAGCAGCTTAAACGGGGATGGCAACTATGGCTACACCTTC	CASSLNGDGNYGYTF	TRBJ1-2	-	TRBV7-3	few
TGTGCCAGCAGCCTAATAAACTCCTATAATTCACCCCTCCACTTT	CASSLINSYNSPLHF	TRBJ1-6	-	TRBV3-1/TRBV3-2	many
TGTGCCAGCAGTTTCGGGGGGGCAGGGGACAATGAGCAGTTCTTC	CASSFGGAGDNEQFF	TRBJ2-1	TRBD2	TRBV27	once
TGTGCCAGTACACCTCTTAGCGGGGGGAATCAGCCCCAGCATTTT	CASTPLSGGNQPQHF	TRBJ1-5	-	TRBV19	-
TGTGCCAGCAGCGTAGACCCCGGGGGGACAGGGGGCCGGGGCTACACCTTC	CASSVDPGGTGGRGYTF	TRBJ1-2	TRBD1	TRBV9	-
TGTGCCAGCTCCCGGACTAGCCGCCCCTATACCTACGAGCAGTACTTC	CASSRTSRPYTYEQYF	TRBJ2-7	TRBD2	TRBV7-6	-
TGCAGCGTTGAAGATGCGGGGGGCAGTAGCTCCTACAATGAGCAGTTCTTC	CSVEDAGGSSSYNEQFF	TRBJ2-1	TRBD2	TRBV29-1	few
TGTGCCAGCTCCCGGGAAGCGGCAAAGACAGGGGACGAGCAGTACTTC	CASSREAAKTGDEQYF	TRBJ2-7	TRBD1	TRBV2	-
TGTGCCAGCAGCGAAAACGGGGACAGCGGAAACACCATATATTTT	CASSENGDSGNTIYF	TRBJ1-3	TRBD1	TRBV6-4	-
TGTGCCAGCTCACTGTCCGACAGGGAAGAGACCCAGTACTTC	CASSLSDREETQYF	TRBJ2-5	TRBD1	TRBV18	-
TGTGCCAGCAGTTTTAAAGCGGAGAGGACAGATACGCAGTATTTT	CASSFKAERTDTQYF	TRBJ2-3	-	TRBV27	few
TGTGCCAGTAGTATGGGACAGGTTAATTACGAGCAGTACTTC	CASSMGQVNYEQYF	TRBJ2-7	TRBD1	TRBV19	-
TGTGCCAGCAGTGAAGCGGGGGGAGGCACAGATACGCAGTATTTT	CASSEAGGGTDTQYF	TRBJ2-3	TRBD2	TRBV6-4	-
TGTGCCAGCAGTTTAAGTCGGGGAACCACTGAAGCTTTCTTT	CASSLSRGTTEAFF	TRBJ1-1	-	TRBV27	-
TGCGCCAGCAGCTTGTCAGGGGCCACTGAAGCTTTCTTT	CASSLSGATEAFF	TRBJ1-1	-	TRBV5-1	-
TGTGCCAGCAGTGAGCGGGGATGGAAGGAAAAACTGTTTTTT	CASSERGWKEKLFF	TRBJ1-4	-	TRBV6-1	-
TGCGCCAGCAGTGAGGCACGGTGCCCCCTCTCCTACGAGCAGTACTTC	CASSEARCPLSYEQYF	TRBJ2-7	-	TRBV10-1	-
TGCGCCAGCACGGACCGGACAGGGAAGGGAGAGACCCAGTACTTC	CASTDRTGKGETQYF	TRBJ2-5	TRBD1	TRBV5-1	-
TGTGCCAGCAGTTACGGGACAGGGGGCAACTATGGCTACACCTTC	CASSYGTGGNYGYTF	TRBJ1-2	TRBD1	TRBV6-2/TRBV6-3	-
TGCAGTGCTAGTGGTACGGTAGATAGCAATCAGCCCCAGCATTTT	CSASGTVDSNQPQHF	TRBJ1-5	-	TRBV20-1	-
TGTGCCAGCAGCCAACGACAGGGAGAGACCCAGTACTTC	CASSQRQGETQYF	TRBJ2-5	TRBD1	TRBV5-4	-
TGTGCCAGCACGACTCACCTCCCGGGACAGGGGTTGTATGGCTACACCTTC	CASTTHLPGQGLYGYTF	TRBJ1-2	TRBD1	TRBV28	-
TGCAGTGCTGTTCTATACACTGAAGCTTTCTTT	CSAVLYTEAFF	TRBJ1-1	-	TRBV20-1	-
TGTGCCATCAACAGGGAAGCTGGAAACACCATATATTTT	CAINREAGNTIYF	TRBJ1-3	-	TRBV10-3	-
TGTGCCAGCAGCTTAGCCGCGAGAAGACAGGGGACGGCCGGGGAGCTGTTTTTT	CASSLAARRQGTAGELFF	TRBJ2-2	TRBD1	TRBV7-3	-
TGTGCCAGCAGCTTGGAGGGGGTGAACACTGAAGCTTTCTTT	CASSLEGVNTEAFF	TRBJ1-1	-	TRBV5-8	-
TGTGCCAGCAGCTACGGACTAGCGGGGGCCTCCACCGGGGAGCTGTTTTTT	CASSYGLAGASTGELFF	TRBJ2-2	TRBD2	TRBV11-3	once
TGTGCCAGCAGGCCGCAGGGGGGCACAGATACGCAGTATTTT	CASRPQGGTDTQYF	TRBJ2-3	TRBD1	TRBV3-1/TRBV3-2	-
TGTGCCAGCTCAGAGGAGAACACTGAAGCTTTCTTT	CASSEENTEAFF	TRBJ1-1	-	TRBV18	-
TGTGCCAGCAGCAAAGGACAGGGAAATAATTCACCCCTCCACTTT	CASSKGQGNNSPLHF	TRBJ1-6	TRBD1	TRBV7-3	-
TGTGCCAGCAGATCCGGGACACAAGGAGTCTTCACCTTC	CASRSGTQGVFTF	TRBJ1-2	-	TRBV6-5	-
TGTGCCAGCACCCCGGCCCGACAGGGGAGAAATCAGCCCCAGCATTTT	CASTPARQGRNQPQHF	TRBJ1-5	TRBD1	TRBV28	-